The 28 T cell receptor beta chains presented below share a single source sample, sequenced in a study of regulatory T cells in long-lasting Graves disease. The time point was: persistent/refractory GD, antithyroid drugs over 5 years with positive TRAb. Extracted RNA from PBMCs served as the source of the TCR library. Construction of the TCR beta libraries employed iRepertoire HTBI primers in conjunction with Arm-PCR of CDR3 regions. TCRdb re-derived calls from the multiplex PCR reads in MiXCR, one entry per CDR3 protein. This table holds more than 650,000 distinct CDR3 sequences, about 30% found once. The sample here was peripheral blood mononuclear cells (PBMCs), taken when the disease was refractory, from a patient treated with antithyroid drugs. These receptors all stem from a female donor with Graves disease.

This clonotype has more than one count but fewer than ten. Here the CDR3 DNA reads TGTGCCAGCAGCGACAGGGTCCTCTATGGCTACACCTTC. Translating gives CASSDRVLYGYTF. The V gene is TRBV12-3 or TRBV12-4, the J gene TRBJ1-2; 7 bases are shared with TRBD1. The CDR3 spans 13 residues. The ends lost 6 bases at V and 4 bases at J; junction bases unmatched: 5.

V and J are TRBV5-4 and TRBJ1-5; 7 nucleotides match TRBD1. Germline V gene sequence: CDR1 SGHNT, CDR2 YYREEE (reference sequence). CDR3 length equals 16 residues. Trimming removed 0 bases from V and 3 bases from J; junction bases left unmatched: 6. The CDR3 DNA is TGTGCCAGCAGCTTGGTCCCGGGACAGATCAATCAGCCCCAGCATTTT. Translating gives CASSLVPGQINQPQHF.

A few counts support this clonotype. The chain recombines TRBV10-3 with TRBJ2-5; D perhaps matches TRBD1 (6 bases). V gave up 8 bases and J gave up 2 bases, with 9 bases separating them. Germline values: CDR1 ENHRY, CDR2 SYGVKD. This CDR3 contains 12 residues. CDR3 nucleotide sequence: TGTGCCATCGGGGGCAGTCAAGAGACCCAGTACTTC. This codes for CAIGGSQETQYF.

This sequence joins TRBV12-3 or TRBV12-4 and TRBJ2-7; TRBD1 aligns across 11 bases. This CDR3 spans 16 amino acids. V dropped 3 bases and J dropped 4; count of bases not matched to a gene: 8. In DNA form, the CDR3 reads TGTGCCAGCAGTTTGGGGACAGGGGGATTTATTTACGAGCAGTACTTC. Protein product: CASSLGTGGFIYEQYF.

The CDR3 coding sequence is TGTGCCAGCAGTTACACGGCGGGACGGAAAGTGATACAAGAGACCCAGTACTTC. It codes for CASSYTAGRKVIQETQYF. The rearrangement uses TRBV6-8 and TRBJ2-5; D is perhaps TRBD2 (6 bases). V lost 2 bases, J lost 2 bases, and 21 bases lay in between. The CDR3 contains 18 residues. CDR1 and CDR2 (germline): MNHGY, SAAAGT.

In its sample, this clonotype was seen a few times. CDR3 coding DNA: TGCGCCAGCAGTGCAGGCAGGGGTGGTTCCTACGAGCAGTACTTC. Residues: CASSAGRGGSYEQYF. This chain links TRBV10-1 with TRBJ2-7, with D possibly matching TRBD1 (6 bases). V lost 4 bases and J 1 base, leaving 14 bases between the germline ends. There are 15 residues in the CDR3. In germline, CDR1 is WNHNN, CDR2 SYGVQD (reference sequence).

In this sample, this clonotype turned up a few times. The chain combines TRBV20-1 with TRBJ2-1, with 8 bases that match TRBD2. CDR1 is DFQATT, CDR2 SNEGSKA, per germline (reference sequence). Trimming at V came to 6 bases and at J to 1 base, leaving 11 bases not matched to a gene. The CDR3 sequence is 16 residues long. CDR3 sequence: CSANIPGGGSYNEQFF. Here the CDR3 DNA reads TGCAGTGCCAATATTCCCGGCGGGGGGTCCTACAATGAGCAGTTCTTC.

The DNA for the CDR3 is TGTGCCAGCAGTTCCACGTCCCCGGGGTGGTACACTGAAGCTTTCTTT. This gives the protein CASSSTSPGWYTEAFF. The genes are TRBV28 and TRBJ1-1; D is unresolved. This CDR3 has 16 residues. V gave up 4 bases and J gave up 3 bases, with 18 bases separating them. Germline V CDR1 and CDR2: MDHEN, SYDVKM.

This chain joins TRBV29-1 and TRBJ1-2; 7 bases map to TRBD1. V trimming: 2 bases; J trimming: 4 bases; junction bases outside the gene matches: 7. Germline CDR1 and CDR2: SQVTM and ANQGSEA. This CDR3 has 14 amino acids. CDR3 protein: CSVETPGQLYGYTF. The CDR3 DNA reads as TGCAGCGTTGAAACTCCGGGACAGCTCTATGGCTACACCTTC.

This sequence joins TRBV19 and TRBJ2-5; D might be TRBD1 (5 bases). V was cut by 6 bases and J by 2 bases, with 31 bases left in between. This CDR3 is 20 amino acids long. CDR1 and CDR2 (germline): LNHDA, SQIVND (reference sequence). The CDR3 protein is CASSLNSGHRSNMVQETQYF. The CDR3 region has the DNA TGTGCCAGTAGCTTAAATTCCGGACACCGGTCGAATATGGTACAAGAGACCCAGTACTTC.

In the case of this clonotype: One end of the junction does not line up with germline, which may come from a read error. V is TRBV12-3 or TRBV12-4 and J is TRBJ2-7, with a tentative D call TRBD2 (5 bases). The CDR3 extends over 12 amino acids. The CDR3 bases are TGTGCCAGCAGGTCGGATCGGGGAGTGCAAGGCTTC. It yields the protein CASRSDRGVQGF.

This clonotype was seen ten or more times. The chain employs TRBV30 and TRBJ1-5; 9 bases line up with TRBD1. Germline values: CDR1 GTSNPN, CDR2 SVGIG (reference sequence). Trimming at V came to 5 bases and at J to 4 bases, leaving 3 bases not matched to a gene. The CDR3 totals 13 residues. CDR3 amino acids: CAWGDRANQPQHF. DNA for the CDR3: TGTGCCTGGGGGGACAGGGCGAATCAGCCCCAGCATTTT.

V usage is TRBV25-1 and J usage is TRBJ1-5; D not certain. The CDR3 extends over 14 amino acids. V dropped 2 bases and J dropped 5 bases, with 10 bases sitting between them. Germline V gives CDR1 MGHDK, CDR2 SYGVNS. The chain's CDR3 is CASSERRTYQPQHF. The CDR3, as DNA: TGTGCCAGCAGTGAACGGCGGACTTATCAGCCCCAGCATTTT.

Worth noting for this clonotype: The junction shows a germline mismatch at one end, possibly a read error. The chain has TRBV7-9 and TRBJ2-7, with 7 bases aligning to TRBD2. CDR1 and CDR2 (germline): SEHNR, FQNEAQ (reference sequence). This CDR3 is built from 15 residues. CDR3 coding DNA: TGTGCCAGCAGCGTAGCTCTCGGGGGGTCCGACGAGCAGTACTTC. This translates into CASSVALGGSDEQYF.

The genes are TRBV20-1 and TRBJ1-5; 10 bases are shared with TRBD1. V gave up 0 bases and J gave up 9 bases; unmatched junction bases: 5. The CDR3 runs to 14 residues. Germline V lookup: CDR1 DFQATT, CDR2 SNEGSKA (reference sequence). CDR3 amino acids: CSAREDRGFSPQHF. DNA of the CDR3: TGCAGTGCTAGAGAGGACAGGGGGTTCTCGCCCCAGCATTTT.

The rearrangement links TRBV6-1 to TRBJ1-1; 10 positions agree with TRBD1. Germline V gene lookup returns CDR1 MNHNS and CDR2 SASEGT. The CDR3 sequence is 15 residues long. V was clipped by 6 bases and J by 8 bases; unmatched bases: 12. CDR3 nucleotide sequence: TGTGCCAGCAGACCTCGACAGGGGGCTATTTTAGAAGCTTTCTTT. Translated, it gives CASRPRQGAILEAFF.

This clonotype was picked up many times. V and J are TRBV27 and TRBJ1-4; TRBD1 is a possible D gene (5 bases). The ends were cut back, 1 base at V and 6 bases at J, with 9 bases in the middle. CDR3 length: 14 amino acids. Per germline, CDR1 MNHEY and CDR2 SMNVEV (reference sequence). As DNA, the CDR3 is TGTGCCAGCAGTTTATTGGGGGGGGATGAAAAACTGTTTTTT. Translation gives CASSLLGGDEKLFF.

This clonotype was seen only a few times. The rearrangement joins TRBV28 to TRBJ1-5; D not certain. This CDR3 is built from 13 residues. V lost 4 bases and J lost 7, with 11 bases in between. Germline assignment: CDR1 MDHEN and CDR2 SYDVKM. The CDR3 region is CASSSGLLQPQHF. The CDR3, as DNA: TGTGCCAGCAGTTCTGGGCTGTTACAGCCCCAGCATTTT.

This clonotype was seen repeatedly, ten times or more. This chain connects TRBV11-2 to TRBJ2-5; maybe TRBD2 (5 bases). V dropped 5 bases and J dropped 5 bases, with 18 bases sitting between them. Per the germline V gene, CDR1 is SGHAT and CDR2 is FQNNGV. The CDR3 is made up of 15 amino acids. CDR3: CASSPGEGYWETQYF. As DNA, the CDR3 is TGTGCCAGCAGCCCAGGAGAGGGTTATTGGGAGACCCAGTACTTC.

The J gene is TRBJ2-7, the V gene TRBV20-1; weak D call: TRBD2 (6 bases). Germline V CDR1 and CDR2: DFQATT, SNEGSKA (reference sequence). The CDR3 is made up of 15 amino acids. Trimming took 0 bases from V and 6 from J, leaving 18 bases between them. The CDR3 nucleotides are TGCAGTGCTAGAGATCCTGTGCAGGGAGGATTCGAGCAGTACTTC. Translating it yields CSARDPVQGGFEQYF.

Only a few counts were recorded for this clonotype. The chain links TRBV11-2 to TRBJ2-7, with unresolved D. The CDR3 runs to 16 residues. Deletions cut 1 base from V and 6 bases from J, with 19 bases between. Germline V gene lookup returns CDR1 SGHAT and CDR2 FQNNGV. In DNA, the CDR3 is TGTGCCAGCAGCTTAGTTCCGGACGGGCAACTGGGCGAGCAGTACTTC. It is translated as CASSLVPDGQLGEQYF.

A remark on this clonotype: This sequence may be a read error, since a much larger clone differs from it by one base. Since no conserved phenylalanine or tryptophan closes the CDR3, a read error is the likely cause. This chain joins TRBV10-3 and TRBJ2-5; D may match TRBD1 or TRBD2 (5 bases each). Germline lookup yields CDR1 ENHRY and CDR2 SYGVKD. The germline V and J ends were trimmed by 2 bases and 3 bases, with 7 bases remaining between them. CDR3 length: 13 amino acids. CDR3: CAISEEGKETQYL. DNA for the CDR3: TGTGCCATCAGTGAGGAGGGGAAAGAGACCCAGTACCTC.

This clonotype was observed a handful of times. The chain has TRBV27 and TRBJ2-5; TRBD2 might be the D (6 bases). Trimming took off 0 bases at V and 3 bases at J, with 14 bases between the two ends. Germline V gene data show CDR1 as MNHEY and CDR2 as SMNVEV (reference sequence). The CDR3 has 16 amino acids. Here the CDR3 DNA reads TGTGCCAGCAGTTTATCCAGGGACTTTCAAAAAGAGACCCAGTACTTC. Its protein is CASSLSRDFQKETQYF.

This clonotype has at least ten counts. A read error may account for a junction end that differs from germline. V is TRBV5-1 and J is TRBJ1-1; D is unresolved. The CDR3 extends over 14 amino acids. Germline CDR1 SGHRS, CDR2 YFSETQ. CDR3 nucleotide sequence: TGTGCCAGCAGTTTATTAGGGTTGAACACTGAAGCTTTCTTT. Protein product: CASSLLGLNTEAFF.

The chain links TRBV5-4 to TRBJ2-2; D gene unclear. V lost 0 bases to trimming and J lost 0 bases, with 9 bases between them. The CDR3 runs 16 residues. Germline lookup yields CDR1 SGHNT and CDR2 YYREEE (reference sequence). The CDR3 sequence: CASSLAEQSNTGELFF. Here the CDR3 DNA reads TGTGCCAGCAGCTTGGCCGAACAGTCGAACACCGGGGAGCTGTTTTTT.

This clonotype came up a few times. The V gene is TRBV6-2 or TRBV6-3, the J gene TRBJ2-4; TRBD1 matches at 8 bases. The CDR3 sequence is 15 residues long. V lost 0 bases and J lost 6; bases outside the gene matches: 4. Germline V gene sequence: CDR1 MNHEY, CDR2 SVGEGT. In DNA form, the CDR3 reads TGTGCCAGCAGTTACTCGCAGGGGGCTAGAAACATTCAGTACTTC. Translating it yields CASSYSQGARNIQYF.

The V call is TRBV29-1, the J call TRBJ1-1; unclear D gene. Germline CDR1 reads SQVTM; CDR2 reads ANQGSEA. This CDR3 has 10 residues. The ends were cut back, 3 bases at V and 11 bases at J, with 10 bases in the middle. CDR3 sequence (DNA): TGCAGCGTTGAGACCATAAGGGCTTTCTTT. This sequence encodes CSVETIRAFF.

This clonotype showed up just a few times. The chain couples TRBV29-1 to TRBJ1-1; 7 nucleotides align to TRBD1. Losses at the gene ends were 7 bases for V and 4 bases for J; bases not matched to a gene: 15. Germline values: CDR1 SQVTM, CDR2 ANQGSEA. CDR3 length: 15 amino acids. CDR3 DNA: TGCAGCGAGAGACCGGGACAGACATTAGGCACTGAAGCTTTCTTT. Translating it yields CSERPGQTLGTEAFF.